This TCR beta chain was sequenced in a study of shared clonotypes between healthy human individuals. The CDR3 loop spans 13 amino acids. Germline V gene lookup returns CDR1 GTSNPN and CDR2 SVGIG (reference sequence). V was clipped by 0 bases and J by 5 bases, with 10 bases between them. Turning to this clone: What it binds is unknown. Other DNA sequences within the sample encode an identical CDR3.

Here immunoSEQ multiplex PCR was the method, and the copy in TCRdb shows in-frame clones only, minus some. This sample carries approximately 2,000,000 clones, 92% of them seen once, and the ten largest clones take about 0.36%. Overall study results and limits: A reduction in generation probabilities was seen for non-shared clonotypes relative to those shared by all four donors.

The material sequenced was naive CD4+ T cells from PBMCs. Indicated subset: CD45RA+ positively selected. V is TRBV30 and J is TRBJ2-5; D might be TRBD1 or TRBD2, each matching 5 bases. This TCR was recovered from a man between 18 and 35 years old in good health. Some clones in this sample may be carry-over from other donors' samples. CDR3 amino acids: CAWSVQGGETQYF. The CDR3 DNA reads as TGTGCCTGGAGTGTTCAGGGCGGGGAGACCCAGTACTTC.